This TCR beta chain is from a study of T cells in Graves' hyperthyroidism and ophthalmopathy. Study conclusions and caveats: The model predicted ophthalmopathy a median roughly 6.5 months before onset. In simple terms, a model built on 13 V-J features told ophthalmopathy apart from stable hyperthyroidism.

Germline values: CDR1 SEHNR, CDR2 FQNEAQ (reference sequence). The CDR3 consists of 13 residues. V shed 6 bases and J shed 0 bases, with 9 bases lying between them. The table lists this clonotype with a few counts. The antigen is unknown. Regions amplified from RNA transcripts were the TCR beta CDR3 regions. Primed by the HTBI set, a first-round RT-PCR was run on the TCR CDR3. TCRdb fed the multiplex PCR reads into MiXCR, producing one record per CDR3 protein. Among over 650,000 distinct CDR3 sequences listed, roughly 45% were seen once. The rearrangement links TRBV7-9 to TRBJ2-7; no definite D call. The source of this sequence is an adult man with Graves' disease, either hyperthyroidism or ophthalmopathy (not recorded which). The sample consisted of peripheral blood or thyroid tissue (not recorded which). DNA of the CDR3: TGTGCCAGCAGTCTCCCGAGCTCCTACGAGCAGTACTTC. Its protein product is CASSLPSSYEQYF.